This T cell receptor beta chain was observed in a study of shared clonotypes between healthy human individuals. Study-wide points: The sampled material consisted only of blood, and tissue repertoires are likely to differ. Rarefaction revealed incomplete sorted-subset sequencing despite large depth.

The test was conducted at deep level. Measured with immunoSEQ multiplex PCR; TCRdb has only the in-frame clones, and not every one. This sample carries roughly 2.2 million clones, 85% to 95% of them seen once, and the ten largest clones take about 0.41%. Donation came from healthy HIV-negative adults that had no recent acute infections or vaccinations. The CDR3 contains 15 residues. The germline CDR1 and CDR2 sequences are SGDLS and YYNGEE. Germline trimming cut 0 bases from V and 2 bases from J; bases unmatched to any gene: 5. About this clone: Its matching antigen is unknown.

The sequencing input was naive CD4+ T cells from PBMCs. Subset denoted: CD45RA+ positively selected. J is TRBJ2-7 and V is TRBV9; 7 nucleotides agree with TRBD2. This clonotype was sampled from a man aged 18 to 35 in good health. Some clones in this sample may be carry-over from other donors' samples. The CDR3 sequence is CASSVELGTTYEQYF. The CDR3 nucleotides read TGTGCCAGCAGCGTAGAGCTAGGGACTACCTACGAGCAGTACTTC.